This TCR beta chain was obtained from a study of shared clonotypes between healthy human individuals. This clone was counted once. The same CDR3 can be traced to other DNA sequences in this sample. The CDR3 covers 12 residues. CDR1 and CDR2 from the germline V gene are SGHNT and YYREEE (reference sequence). V lost 0 bases and J 4 bases, leaving 2 bases between the germline ends. Sequencing used immunoSEQ multiplex PCR; TCRdb keeps in-frame clones, though not all of them. Of about 450,000 clones listed, around 80% are singletons. The TCR was taken from a middle-aged woman in good health. Some clones in this sample may be carry-over from other donors' samples. The sequenced material came from PBMCs. The chain joins TRBV5-4 to TRBJ1-3; no definite D call. The CDR3 protein is CASSLDGNTIYF. The CDR3 DNA is TGTGCCAGCAGCTTGGACGGAAACACCATATATTTT.